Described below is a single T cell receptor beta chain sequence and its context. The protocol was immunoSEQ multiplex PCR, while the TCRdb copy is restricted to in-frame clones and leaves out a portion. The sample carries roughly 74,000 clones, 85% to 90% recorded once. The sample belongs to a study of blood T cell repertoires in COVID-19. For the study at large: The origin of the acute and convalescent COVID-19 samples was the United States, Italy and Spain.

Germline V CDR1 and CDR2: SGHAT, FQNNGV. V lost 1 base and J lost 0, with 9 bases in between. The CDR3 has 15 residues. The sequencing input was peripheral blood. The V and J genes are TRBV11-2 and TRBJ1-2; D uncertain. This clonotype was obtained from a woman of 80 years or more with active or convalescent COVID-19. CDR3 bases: TGTGCCAGCAGCTTAGCTACTCTCTCTAACTATGGCTACACCTTC. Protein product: CASSLATLSNYGYTF.